This entry lists 19 T cell receptor beta chains sequenced from one sample in a study of PD-L1 blockade in urothelial cancer. Measured with immunoSEQ multiplex PCR; TCRdb has only the in-frame clones, and not every one. The table has 40,000 to 55,000 clones, about 90% seen once. Time point reported: peripheral blood 6 weeks after treatment start. This material consisted of PBMCs, taken around atezolizumab (anti-PD-L1) treatment. The source of these receptors is a man between 65 and 85 years old with urothelial cancer.

Written as DNA, the CDR3 is TGTGCCAGCAGTCCGGGACTAATTTCCGAGCAGTACTTC. This gives the protein CASSPGLISEQYF. The chain links TRBV27 to TRBJ2-7, with 7 bases fitting TRBD2. CDR3 length: 13 amino acids. The V segment lost 5 bases and the J segment 6 bases; nucleotides outside the gene matches: 7. CDR1 MNHEY and CDR2 SMNVEV come from the germline V gene (reference sequence).

The chain is built from TRBV18 and TRBJ2-2, with D perhaps TRBD1 (5 bases). In germline, CDR1 is KGHSH, CDR2 LQKENI. Trimming shortened V by 3 bases and J by 6 bases, and 8 bases separated the two germline ends. The CDR3 is made up of 13 amino acids. In DNA, the CDR3 is TGTGCCAGCTCACCCATGGGGCCCGGGGAGCTGTTTTTT. Protein product: CASSPMGPGELFF.

The chain uses TRBV21-1 and TRBJ2-7; no DNA check was done on the table's D call, TRBD1. TRBV21-1 is listed as a pseudogene. The CDR3 covers 14 residues. This CDR3 reads CASSKGRDSYEQYF. The CDR3 DNA reads as TGTGCCAGCAGCAAAGGGCGGGACAGCTACGAGCAGTACTTC.

The chain couples TRBV10-3 to TRBJ2-5; TRBD1 aligns across 7 bases. The CDR3 sequence is 14 residues long. J gave up 4 bases and V 0 bases, and 2 bases lay outside the gene matches. Looked up from germline, CDR1 is ENHRY and CDR2 is SYGVKD. This chain's CDR3 is CAISESGGRETQYF. The DNA of the CDR3 is TGTGCCATCAGTGAGTCAGGGGGCAGAGAGACCCAGTACTTC.

The chain carries TRBV9 and TRBJ1-2; TRBD1 matches at 9 bases. CDR3 length: 15 residues. V trimming: 0 bases; J trimming: 7 bases; junction bases outside the gene matches: 7. Germline V gene lookup returns CDR1 SGDLS and CDR2 YYNGEE. DNA for the CDR3: TGTGCCAGCAGCGTAGTCGACAGGGGGTCGTCTGGCTACACCTTC. This gives the protein CASSVVDRGSSGYTF. Complete variable domain (other parts from reference TRBV9 and TRBJ1-2): DSGVTQTPKHLITATGQRVTLRCSPRSGDLSVYWYQQSLDQGLQFLIQYYNGEERAKGNILERFSAQQFPDLHSELNLSSLELGDSALYFCASSVVDRGSSGYTFGSGTRLTVV.

This clone was detected once. The chain joins TRBV30 to TRBJ1-5; 7 bases line up with TRBD1. Germline assignment: CDR1 GTSNPN and CDR2 SVGIG (reference sequence). The ends lost 5 bases at V and 2 bases at J; junction bases unmatched: 6. This CDR3 spans 14 amino acids. CDR3: CAWSRDRGNQPQHF. CDR3 sequence (DNA): TGTGCCTGGTCTAGAGACAGGGGCAATCAGCCCCAGCATTTT.

The chain has TRBV6-1 and TRBJ2-3, with a weak D call TRBD2 (5 bases). CDR3 size: 20 residues. The germline V gene has CDR1 MNHNS and CDR2 SASEGT. The V and J ends lost 0 bases and 0 bases respectively, with 22 bases between them. In nucleotides, the CDR3 is TGTGCCAGCAGTGAAGCGGCAATTCTAAAAAGCGGCAAGAGCACAGATACGCAGTATTTT. Translation: CASSEAAILKSGKSTDTQYF.

The chain has TRBV30 and TRBJ2-1, with 9 bases that match TRBD2. This CDR3 is built from 15 residues. Germline CDR1 is GTSNPN and CDR2 is SVGIG (reference sequence). The J segment lost 10 bases and the V segment lost 0 bases, leaving 10 bases of the junction unmatched. Here the CDR3 reads CAWSVGAGGAYEQFF. CDR3 in DNA: TGTGCCTGGAGTGTAGGGGCGGGAGGGGCATACGAGCAGTTCTTC.

The CDR3 nucleotides read TGCGCCAGCAGCTTCAGTGGCAGGGGGACTCAAGAGACCCAGTACTTC. This codes for CASSFSGRGTQETQYF. The chain is built from TRBV5-1 and TRBJ2-5, with D possibly TRBD1 on 7 matching bases. This CDR3 region has 16 residues. Trimming took off 2 bases at V and 2 bases at J, with 16 bases between the two ends. Germline V gene data show CDR1 as SGHRS and CDR2 as YFSETQ.

The genes are TRBV28 and TRBJ2-7, with D hard to call. Germline values: CDR1 MDHEN, CDR2 SYDVKM. CDR3 length: 10 residues. With 9 bases removed from V and 7 bases from J, the gap between germline ends came to 10 bases. The CDR3 bases are TGTGCCAGTGCCGCGAGGGAGCAGTACTTC. This encodes CASAAREQYF.

V is TRBV5-1 and J is TRBJ2-7; 7 nucleotides agree with TRBD2. After removal of 1 base from V and 2 bases from J, the junction contained 6 bases not matched to a gene. The CDR3 sequence is 15 residues long. The V gene's germline CDR1 is SGHRS and CDR2 YFSETQ. CDR3 nucleotide sequence: TGCGCCAGCAGCTTGAGTGGCGGGAGCCCCTACGAGCAGTACTTC. Translated: CASSLSGGSPYEQYF.

Turning to this clone: The same CDR3 arises from other DNA sequences in this sample as well. DNA for the CDR3: TGTGCCAGCAGCTTAGCAACAGCCGGCACAGATACGCAGTATTTT. Protein sequence: CASSLATAGTDTQYF. The rearrangement links TRBV7-9 to TRBJ2-3; no definite D call. Per the germline V gene, CDR1 is SEHNR and CDR2 is FQNEAQ (reference sequence). There are 15 residues in the CDR3. V was shortened by 0 bases and J by 1 base, with 8 bases between the two germline ends.

The chain employs TRBV9 and TRBJ2-3, with 13 bases aligning to TRBD2. V gave up 1 base and J gave up 5 bases; unmatched junction bases: 4. CDR1 and CDR2 from the germline V gene are SGDLS and YYNGEE. The CDR3 loop spans 16 amino acids. The CDR3 sequence: CASSVSGLAGQDTQYF. As DNA, the CDR3 is TGTGCCAGCAGCGTATCGGGACTAGCGGGACAAGATACGCAGTATTTT.

This chain uses TRBV6-1 with TRBJ1-4; D remains unclear. Deletions cut 7 bases from V and 0 bases from J, with 12 bases between. CDR1 and CDR2 from the germline V gene are MNHNS and SASEGT. The CDR3 runs to 15 residues. This CDR3 reads CASKVVAATNEKLFF. The DNA for the CDR3 is TGTGCCAGCAAAGTAGTAGCCGCAACTAATGAAAAACTGTTTTTT.

The DNA of the CDR3 is TGCGCCAGCAGCTTGTCAGCGGGCGACACCGGGGAGCTGTTTTTT. It translates to CASSLSAGDTGELFF. The chain combines TRBV5-1 with TRBJ2-2, with D possibly TRBD2 on 6 matching bases. Germline CDR1 reads SGHRS; CDR2 reads YFSETQ. The V end was cut by 1 base, the J end by 3 bases, with 10 bases between. CDR3 length: 15 residues.

In its sample, this clone was seen a few times. The chain links TRBV5-1 to TRBJ2-2, with a possible D match to TRBD2 (7 bases). CDR1 and CDR2 from the germline V gene are SGHRS and YFSETQ. Trimming left V 3 bases short and J 5 bases short, with 14 bases between. CDR3 length equals 15 residues. Here the CDR3 DNA reads TGCGCCAGCAGCTCCGGGGGAGGGGGAACCGGGGAGCTGTTTTTT. It yields the protein CASSSGGGGTGELFF.

The chain uses TRBV28 and TRBJ1-2, with 9 bases aligning to TRBD1. V trimming: 8 bases; J trimming: 6 bases; junction bases outside the gene matches: 4. Per germline, CDR1 MDHEN and CDR2 SYDVKM. The CDR3 contains 12 residues. Here the CDR3 DNA reads TGTGCCAGCCGGACAGGGGCGAATGGCTACACCTTC. Protein: CASRTGANGYTF.

This clone was observed a single time. The chain employs TRBV11-2 and TRBJ1-1; no clear D gene. The CDR3 runs to 15 residues. CDR1 SGHAT and CDR2 FQNNGV come from the germline V gene. Deletions cut 4 bases from V and 0 bases from J, with 12 bases between. Here the CDR3 reads CASSSLDKMNTEAFF. CDR3 DNA: TGTGCCAGCAGCTCACTAGATAAGATGAACACTGAAGCTTTCTTT.

This clone occurred a few times. This chain connects TRBV5-1 to TRBJ2-2, with 9 bases aligning to TRBD1. The V and J ends lost 0 bases and 6 bases, in that order; junction bases with no gene match: 0. CDR1 is SGHRS and CDR2 is YFSETQ in the germline V gene. The CDR3 sequence is 14 residues long. CDR3 sequence (DNA): TGCGCCAGCAGCTTGGGACAGGGGGCCGGGGAGCTGTTTTTT. This gives the protein CASSLGQGAGELFF. Filled out from reference TRBV5-1 and TRBJ2-2, the complete variable domain reads KAGVTQTPRYLIKTRGQQVTLSCSPISGHRSVSWYQQTPGQGLQFLFEYFSETQRNKGNFPGRFSGRQFSNSRSEMNVSTLELGDSALYLCASSLGQGAGELFFGEGSRLTVL.